This TCR beta chain was captured by sequencing in a study of CD8+ T cells in alopecia areata. Overall study: The study gave treated patients oral tofacitinib at 5 to 10 mg twice daily. Study-wide results and limits: Clonality was higher in lesional than normal scalp, especially in alopecia totalis/universalis. Persistence in scalp and blood during tofacitinib was observed for many expanded lesional clones.

This clone has only a few counts. Its antigen is still unknown. Regarding treatment: oral pan-JAK inhibitor, 5-10 mg twice daily. Cell sorting was applied to PBMCs, and CD4+ and CD8+ T cells were collected. V shed 8 bases, J shed 1 base, and the junction held 7 bases outside the gene matches. From germline, CDR1 is LNHDA and CDR2 SQIVND (reference sequence). The CDR3 is 14 amino acids. RNA was extracted and reverse transcribed into cDNA as the sequencing template. Measured with immunoSEQ multiplex PCR; TCRdb has only the in-frame clones, and not every one. The sample includes fewer than 250,000 clones, roughly two fifths of them seen just once.

The material was CD4+ T cells sorted from blood, obtained at approximately week 30, from a patient treated with tofacitinib. This clonotype originated in a human donor with alopecia areata. V and J are TRBV19 and TRBJ1-1, with TRBD1 matching 7 bases. CDR3 loop: CASSSTGKNTEAFF. The DNA of the CDR3 is TGTGCCAGTTCTTCGACAGGGAAGAACACTGAAGCTTTCTTT.